One sample yielded the 27 T cell receptor beta chains listed below, sequenced in a study of cytomegalovirus exposure and HLA in healthy donors. Primers: 60 Vbeta forward and 13 Jbeta reverse. The assay was immunoSEQ multiplex PCR, and TCRdb's table has in-frame clones only and misses some. The data hold 150,000 or so clones, with around 81% observed a single time. The sequencing input was PBMCs. All receptors come from a man aged 40-50 years in good health and CMV-seronegative.

Remarks on this clone: Other DNA sequences in this specimen translate into the identical CDR3. This chain uses TRBV5-1 with TRBJ1-1; D is undetermined. The V end was cut by 4 bases, the J end by 1 base, with 11 bases between. The length of the CDR3 is 14 residues. Germline-derived CDR1 and CDR2 are SGHRS and YFSETQ. The CDR3 sequence is CASSATGTNTEAFF. The CDR3 nucleotides are TGCGCCAGCAGCGCCACGGGAACGAACACTGAAGCTTTCTTT.

This rearrangement joins TRBV7-8 to TRBJ2-2, with D maybe TRBD1 (5 bases). Germline assignment: CDR1 SGHVS and CDR2 FQNEAQ. The CDR3 spans 16 residues. V dropped 5 bases and J dropped 1 base, with 14 bases sitting between them. DNA for the CDR3: TGTGCCAGCAGCCACGACTCAGGGCGGAACACCGGGGAGCTGTTTTTT. It codes for CASSHDSGRNTGELFF.

This clone has just a few counts. This sequence joins TRBV6-1 and TRBJ2-7; 9 bases are a match to TRBD1. V lost 7 bases and J lost 6; bases outside the gene matches: 13. The CDR3 consists of 15 residues. CDR1 MNHNS and CDR2 SASEGT come from the germline V gene. In nucleotides, the CDR3 is TGTGCCAGCATCAAAGGGACAGGGTCCCTAATCGAGCAGTACTTC. Its protein is CASIKGTGSLIEQYF.

The chain combines TRBV28 with TRBJ1-5; D unresolved. This CDR3 is 15 amino acids long. V was pared by 5 bases and J by 0 bases, with 11 bases between. From germline, CDR1 is MDHEN and CDR2 SYDVKM. CDR3 nucleotide sequence: TGTGCCAGCAGTCCCATTTTTTTTAGCAATCAGCCCCAGCATTTT. Amino acids: CASSPIFFSNQPQHF.

This clone was observed once. The V call is TRBV5-1, the J call TRBJ1-3, with D perhaps matching TRBD1 (6 bases). Between the trimmed V and J ends, which lost 0 bases and 4 bases, there was a span of 11 bases. The germline V gene encodes CDR1 SGHRS and CDR2 YFSETQ. The CDR3 totals 15 residues. The CDR3 here is CASSLASGGGNTIYF. The CDR3 nucleotides read TGCGCCAGCAGCTTGGCCAGCGGGGGCGGAAACACCATATATTTT.

CDR3 sequence: CASSPRRGGYEQYF. The DNA for the CDR3 is TGCGCCAGCAGCCCCCGTCGCGGGGGCTACGAGCAGTACTTC. This chain connects TRBV4-1 to TRBJ2-5; TRBD2 agrees at 7 bases. The J call may be incorrect, as the DNA end agrees better with TRBJ2-7. Germline V CDR1 and CDR2: MGHRA, YSYEKL. The length of the CDR3 is 14 residues.

The rearrangement joins TRBV5-6 to TRBJ2-7; unclear D gene. The CDR3 is 16 residues long. V was shortened by 4 bases and J by 0 bases, with 17 bases between the two germline ends. In germline, CDR1 is SGHDT, CDR2 YYEEEE. The CDR3 region is CASSPSTRPISYEQYF. The DNA of the CDR3 is TGTGCCAGCAGCCCTTCGACAAGGCCCATCTCCTACGAGCAGTACTTC.

The J gene is TRBJ1-1, the V gene TRBV2, with D hard to call. V was cut by 4 bases and J by 4 bases, with 16 bases left in between. The length of the CDR3 is 15 residues. Germline V gene data show CDR1 as SNHLY and CDR2 as FYNNEI. In DNA form, the CDR3 reads TGTGCCAGCAGTGTTACTGGGAGCAAGGGCACTGAAGCTTTCTTT. This sequence encodes CASSVTGSKGTEAFF.

This clone is a singleton in its sample. The J gene is TRBJ2-7, the V gene TRBV5-1, with TRBD1 identical over 10 bases. Trimming cost V 2 bases and J 6 bases; bases outside gene matches: 8. The CDR3 spans 15 residues. Germline assignment: CDR1 SGHRS and CDR2 YFSETQ. CDR3 amino acids: CASSFSGTGVVEQYF. CDR3 DNA: TGCGCCAGCAGCTTTTCAGGGACAGGGGTTGTCGAGCAGTACTTC.

The sample holds one count of this clone. The chain uses TRBV6-4 and TRBJ2-3; the match to TRBD2 covers 12 bases. CDR1 is MRHNA and CDR2 is SNTAGT in the germline V gene. V lost 3 bases to trimming and J lost 4 bases; unmatched junction nucleotides: 2. The length of the CDR3 is 15 residues. CDR3 DNA: TGTGCCAGCAGTGAAAGACTAGCGGGAGCAGATACGCAGTATTTT. Translating it yields CASSERLAGADTQYF.

This chain connects TRBV6-5 to TRBJ1-5, with D perhaps matching TRBD1 (5 bases). The CDR3 spans 13 residues. Germline CDR1 MNHEY, CDR2 SVGAGI. V was trimmed by 6 bases and J by 7 bases, leaving 13 bases between them. The CDR3 loop is CASRGPQAQPQHF. In nucleotides, the CDR3 is TGTGCCAGCAGGGGGCCCCAAGCCCAGCCCCAGCATTTT.

The CDR3 DNA sequence: TGCGCCAGCAGCCACCCCTCCGGACAGGGAAGGTATGAGCAGTTCTTC. Its translation is CASSHPSGQGRYEQFF. The V call is TRBV4-1, the J call TRBJ2-1; 8 bases map to TRBD1. The CDR3 extends over 16 amino acids. V shed 3 bases and J 8 bases; nucleotides not matched to a gene: 12. The germline gives CDR1 MGHRA, CDR2 YSYEKL.

As for this clone: Relative to the germline gene, one junction end is altered; a read error may explain this. This sequence joins TRBV30 and TRBJ2-4, with 8 bases that match TRBD2. Germline lookup yields CDR1 GTSNPN and CDR2 SVGIG (reference sequence). There are 17 residues in the CDR3. CDR3 nucleotides: TGTGCCTGGGTGAGACTAGCGCCCATCCGAGCCAAAAACAGTCAGTACTTC. This encodes CAWVRLAPIRAKNSQYF.

The chain joins TRBV28 to TRBJ2-4; D is undetermined. The CDR3 covers 11 residues. Germline V gives CDR1 MDHEN, CDR2 SYDVKM. V was shortened by 6 bases and J by 7 bases, with 7 bases between the two germline ends. The CDR3 DNA reads as TGTGCCAGCAGCGACGGGAACATTCAGTACTTC. Protein product: CASSDGNIQYF.

The chain links TRBV27 to TRBJ2-1, with 9 bases lining up with TRBD2. CDR1 MNHEY and CDR2 SMNVEV come from the germline V gene (reference sequence). The J segment lost 4 bases and the V segment lost 6 bases, leaving 13 bases of the junction unmatched. This CDR3 has 17 residues. CDR3 loop: CASSTLSLAGPYNEQFF. The CDR3 nucleotides read TGTGCCAGCAGCACGCTATCCCTAGCGGGACCGTACAATGAGCAGTTCTTC.

This clone was observed once. The chain employs TRBV2 and TRBJ2-1, with D possibly matching TRBD2 (5 bases). V was shortened by 4 bases and J by 6 bases, with 10 bases between the two germline ends. Germline V CDR1 and CDR2: SNHLY, FYNNEI. The CDR3 is 13 residues long. The CDR3 coding sequence is TGTGCCAGCAGTGTTTTTGAGGGCAATGAGCAGTTCTTC. This encodes CASSVFEGNEQFF.

CDR3 sequence (DNA): TGTGCCAGCAGCTTAACAAATAGCGCGACCGGGGAGCTGTTTTTT. Amino acids: CASSLTNSATGELFF. This rearrangement joins TRBV7-3 to TRBJ2-2; the D gene is possibly TRBD2 (5 bases). This CDR3 is 15 amino acids long. Trimming cost V 0 bases and J 5 bases, with 10 bases left between them. In germline, CDR1 is SGHTA, CDR2 FQGTGA.

CDR3 amino acids: CASSSDRGLMNTGELFF. The DNA for the CDR3 is TGCGCCAGCAGCTCGGACAGGGGCCTCATGAACACCGGGGAGCTGTTTTTT. V usage is TRBV5-1 and J usage is TRBJ2-2; TRBD1 agrees at 9 bases. V was clipped by 3 bases and J by 1 base; unmatched bases: 7. Germline loops: CDR1 SGHRS, CDR2 YFSETQ. The CDR3 sequence is 17 residues long.

This clone was seen a handful of times. The chain carries TRBV14 and TRBJ2-1, with a possible D match to TRBD1 (6 bases). Per germline, CDR1 SGHDN and CDR2 FVKESK. This CDR3 has 15 amino acids. V lost 3 bases and J lost 8, with 17 bases in between. The CDR3 is CASSQQGWFGHEQFF. CDR3 coding DNA: TGTGCCAGCAGCCAGCAGGGGTGGTTCGGTCATGAGCAGTTCTTC. Filled out from reference TRBV14 and TRBJ2-1, the complete variable domain reads EAGVTQFPSHSVIEKGQTVTLRCDPISGHDNLYWYRRVMGKEIKFLLHFVKESKQDESGMPNNRFLAERTGGTYSTLKVQPAELEDSGVYFCASSQQGWFGHEQFFGPGTRLTVL.

J is TRBJ2-3 and V is TRBV6-1; 8 bases are shared with TRBD2. The length of the CDR3 is 15 residues. CDR1 is MNHNS, CDR2 SASEGT, per germline. Unmatched junction bases numbered 6, after V lost 2 bases and J lost 5 bases. The CDR3 coding sequence is TGTGCCAGCAGTGAACAGGGACTAGGAGGAGATACGCAGTATTTT. This sequence encodes CASSEQGLGGDTQYF.

The CDR3 reads CASSLGAGGLGNEQFF. CDR3 nucleotides: TGTGCCAGCAGCTTAGGAGCGGGGGGGCTCGGGAATGAGCAGTTCTTC. The chain has TRBV7-3 and TRBJ2-1; 10 bases are shared with TRBD2. V lost 2 bases to trimming and J lost 7 bases; unmatched junction nucleotides: 8. Germline values: CDR1 SGHTA, CDR2 FQGTGA. The CDR3 sequence is 16 residues long.

This chain connects TRBV19 to TRBJ1-2; 10 bases align to TRBD1. The CDR3 is made up of 15 amino acids. CDR1 is LNHDA and CDR2 is SQIVND in the germline V gene (reference sequence). The junction had 8 bases not matched to a gene; V was cut back by 6 bases and J by 4 bases. CDR3 DNA: TGTGCCAGTAGGGACGACAGGGGGCTATTCTATGGCTACACCTTC. It is translated as CASRDDRGLFYGYTF.

Comments on this clone: One end of the junction is discordant with germline, which a read error may explain. The genes are TRBV7-9 and TRBJ2-7; 8 bases map to TRBD2. The CDR3 totals 16 residues. CDR1 and CDR2 (germline): SEHNR, FQNEAQ (reference sequence). Here the CDR3 reads CSSSPAEGLVAYEQYF. In DNA form, the CDR3 reads TGTTCCAGCAGCCCGGCGGAGGGACTAGTTGCCTACGAGCAGTACTTC.

CDR3 in amino acids: CASSSAYSETQYF. Here the CDR3 DNA reads TGTGCCAGCAGCTCCGCCTACTCAGAGACCCAGTACTTC. V and J are TRBV7-2 and TRBJ2-5; D is unclear. The V and J ends lost 4 bases and 4 bases respectively, with 10 bases between them. The CDR3 consists of 13 residues. CDR1 SGHTA and CDR2 FQGNSA come from the germline V gene.

The rearrangement uses TRBV11-3 and TRBJ2-5; D call uncertain. The DNA end is more similar to TRBJ2-7, so the J call may be wrong. Germline CDR1 and CDR2: SGHNT and YENEEA. The CDR3 consists of 13 residues. DNA of the CDR3: TGTGCCAGCAGCTTGGGTTCCCTGGGCGAGCAGTACTTC. Translated: CASSLGSLGEQYF.

This chain joins TRBV5-4 and TRBJ2-5; 9 bases map to TRBD1. The assigned J gene may be wrong: the sequence end matches TRBJ2-7 better. The CDR3 contains 14 residues. The germline V gene encodes CDR1 SGHNT and CDR2 YYREEE (reference sequence). The CDR3 coding sequence is TGTGCCAGCAGAATGGGACAGGGAGTCTACGAGCAGTACTTC. Translating it yields CASRMGQGVYEQYF.

The rearrangement uses TRBV14 and TRBJ1-2; D remains ambiguous. Germline CDR1 is SGHDN and CDR2 is FVKESK. The CDR3 sequence is 12 residues long. The V gene lost 0 bases and the J gene lost 12 bases, with 11 bases spanning the gap. The CDR3 DNA follows: TGTGCCAGCAGCCAAGAACTCTCCTTAAACACCTTC. Residues: CASSQELSLNTF.